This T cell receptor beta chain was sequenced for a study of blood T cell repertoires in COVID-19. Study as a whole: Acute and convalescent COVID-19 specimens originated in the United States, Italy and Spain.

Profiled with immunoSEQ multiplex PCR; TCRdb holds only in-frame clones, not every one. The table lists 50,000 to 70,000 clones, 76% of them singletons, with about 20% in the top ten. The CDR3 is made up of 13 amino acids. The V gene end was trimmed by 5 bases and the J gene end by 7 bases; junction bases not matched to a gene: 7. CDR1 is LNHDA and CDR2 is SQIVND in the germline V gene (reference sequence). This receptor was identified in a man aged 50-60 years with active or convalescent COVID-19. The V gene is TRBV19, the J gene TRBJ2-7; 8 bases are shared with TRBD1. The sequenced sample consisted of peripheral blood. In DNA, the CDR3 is TGTGCCAGTAGTTCCGGGACAGGAGGGGAGCAGTACTTC. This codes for CASSSGTGGEQYF.